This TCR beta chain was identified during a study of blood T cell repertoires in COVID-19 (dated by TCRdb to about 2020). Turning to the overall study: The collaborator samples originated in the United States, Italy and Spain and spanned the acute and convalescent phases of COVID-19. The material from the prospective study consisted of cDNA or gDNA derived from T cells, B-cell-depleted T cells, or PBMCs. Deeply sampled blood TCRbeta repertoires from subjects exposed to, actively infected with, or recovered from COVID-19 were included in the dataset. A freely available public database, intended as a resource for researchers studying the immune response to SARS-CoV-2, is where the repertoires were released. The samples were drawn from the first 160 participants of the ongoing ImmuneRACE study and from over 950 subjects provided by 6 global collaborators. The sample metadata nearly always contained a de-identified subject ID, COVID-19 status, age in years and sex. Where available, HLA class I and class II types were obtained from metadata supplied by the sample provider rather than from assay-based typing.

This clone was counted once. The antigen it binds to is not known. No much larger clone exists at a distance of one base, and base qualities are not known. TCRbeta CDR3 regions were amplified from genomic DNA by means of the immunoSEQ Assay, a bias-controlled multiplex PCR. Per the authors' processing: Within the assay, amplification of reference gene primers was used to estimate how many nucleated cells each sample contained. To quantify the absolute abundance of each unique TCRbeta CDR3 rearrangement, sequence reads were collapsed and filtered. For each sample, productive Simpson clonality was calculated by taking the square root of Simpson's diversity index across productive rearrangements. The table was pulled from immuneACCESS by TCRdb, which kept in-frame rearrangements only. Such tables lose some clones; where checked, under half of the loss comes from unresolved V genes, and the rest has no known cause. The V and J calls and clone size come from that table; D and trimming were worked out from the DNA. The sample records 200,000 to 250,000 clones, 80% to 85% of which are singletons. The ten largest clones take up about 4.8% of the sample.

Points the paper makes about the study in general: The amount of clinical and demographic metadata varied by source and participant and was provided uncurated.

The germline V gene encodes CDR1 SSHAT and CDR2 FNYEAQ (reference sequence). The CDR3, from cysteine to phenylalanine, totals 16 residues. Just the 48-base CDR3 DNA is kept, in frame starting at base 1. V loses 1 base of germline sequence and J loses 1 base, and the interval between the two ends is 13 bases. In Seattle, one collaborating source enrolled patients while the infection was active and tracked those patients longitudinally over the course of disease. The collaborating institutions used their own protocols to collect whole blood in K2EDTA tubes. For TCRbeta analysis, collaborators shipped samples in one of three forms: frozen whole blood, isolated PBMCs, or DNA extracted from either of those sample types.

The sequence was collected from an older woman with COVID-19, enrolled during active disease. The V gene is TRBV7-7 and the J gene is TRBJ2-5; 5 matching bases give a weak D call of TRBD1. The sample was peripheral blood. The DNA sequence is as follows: TGTGCCAGCAGCTTAGGCCTAAGTGGGGCCCAAGAGACCCAGTACTTC. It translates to CASSLGLSGAQETQYF.